A single sample is the source of the 23 T cell receptor beta chains below, sequenced in a study of blood T cell repertoires in COVID-19. Data came from immunoSEQ multiplex PCR; TCRdb stores just in-frame clones and leaves some out. The sample shows roughly 310,000 clones, more than 75% of them seen only once. What was sequenced was PBMCs or T cells enriched from blood (not recorded which). Receptors were obtained from a man in his fifties or sixties who had recovered from COVID-19.

The rearrangement joins TRBV25-1 to TRBJ1-2, with D perhaps TRBD1 (6 bases). Trimming took 8 bases from V and 6 from J, leaving 16 bases between them. CDR1 and CDR2 from the germline V gene are MGHDK and SYGVNS. CDR3 size: 13 residues. The CDR3 loop reads CASHSGHANGYTF. The CDR3 DNA sequence: TGTGCCAGCCACTCGGGACATGCGAATGGCTACACCTTC.

This chain uses TRBV19 with TRBJ1-1; no clear D. V was trimmed by 7 bases and J by 1 base, leaving 10 bases between them. Per the germline V gene, CDR1 is LNHDA and CDR2 is SQIVND (reference sequence). The CDR3 totals 13 residues. The CDR3 region is CASITGENTEAFF. CDR3 DNA sequence: TGTGCCAGTATTACCGGGGAGAACACTGAAGCTTTCTTT.

This sequence joins TRBV6-6 and TRBJ2-7, with 10 bases lining up with TRBD1. J was trimmed by 6 bases and V by 8 bases; bases with no gene match: 10. CDR1 is MNHNY, CDR2 SVGAGI, per germline (reference sequence). This CDR3 region has 14 residues. CDR3 bases: TGTGCCAGCGCCGGGACAGGGGAAGGGTCCGAGCAGTACTTC. Translation: CASAGTGEGSEQYF.

The CDR3 sequence: CASRMTEYNSPLHF. CDR3 nucleotides: TGTGCCAGTAGAATGACAGAATATAATTCACCCCTCCACTTT. This chain joins TRBV19 and TRBJ1-6, with D perhaps matching TRBD1 (5 bases). The length of the CDR3 is 14 residues. CDR1 and CDR2 from the germline V gene are LNHDA and SQIVND (reference sequence). Trimming pared 6 bases from V and 4 bases from J, leaving 10 bases between.

The CDR3 sequence: CAWKGDRGISGNTIYF. For the CDR3, the DNA is TGTGCCTGGAAGGGAGACAGGGGAATCTCTGGAAACACCATATATTTT. The V call is TRBV30, the J call TRBJ1-3, with 8 bases that match TRBD1. This CDR3 is 16 amino acids long. Per germline, CDR1 GTSNPN and CDR2 SVGIG (reference sequence). With 4 bases clipped from V and 0 bases from J, the junction kept 8 bases outside the gene matches.

The J gene is TRBJ2-5, the V gene TRBV5-1; 9 bases are shared with TRBD1. V lost 0 bases and J lost 4; bases outside the gene matches: 4. Germline CDR1 SGHRS, CDR2 YFSETQ. This CDR3 spans 15 amino acids. The CDR3 DNA sequence: TGCGCCAGCAGCTTGGGGAGGACAGGGGCAGAGACCCAGTACTTC. Its protein is CASSLGRTGAETQYF.

This chain links TRBV19 with TRBJ1-5; D is possibly TRBD1 (5 bases). Trimming removed 2 bases at V and 5 bases at J, with 13 bases between. CDR1 and CDR2 from the germline V gene are LNHDA and SQIVND (reference sequence). CDR3 length: 15 amino acids. The CDR3 sequence: CASSITAQEYQPQHF. CDR3 in DNA: TGTGCCAGTAGTATAACGGCACAGGAATATCAGCCCCAGCATTTT.

The chain employs TRBV6-2 or TRBV6-3 and TRBJ2-6, with D perhaps TRBD2 (5 bases). In germline, CDR1 is MNHEY, CDR2 SVGEGT. The V and J ends lost 4 bases and 4 bases respectively, with 8 bases between them. This CDR3 spans 14 amino acids. CDR3 protein: CASSWGDGANVLTF. The DNA of the CDR3 is TGTGCCAGCAGTTGGGGAGACGGGGCCAACGTCCTGACTTTC.

The chain couples TRBV5-1 to TRBJ1-2, with unresolved D. CDR3 length: 14 residues. Trimming removed 4 bases at V and 3 bases at J, with 13 bases between. CDR1 and CDR2 from the germline V gene are SGHRS and YFSETQ. CDR3 region: CASSEDSTDYGYTF. CDR3 DNA: TGCGCCAGCAGCGAGGATTCGACTGACTATGGCTACACCTTC.

Details on this clone: Other DNA sequences within the sample encode an identical CDR3. This chain joins TRBV7-9 and TRBJ2-1, with D possibly TRBD2 on 5 matching bases. This CDR3 spans 14 amino acids. Trimming stripped 4 bases from V and 1 base from J, with 8 bases between. Germline values: CDR1 SEHNR, CDR2 FQNEAQ (reference sequence). Written as DNA, the CDR3 is TGTGCCAGCAGCTCGCCGGGGTCCTACAATGAGCAGTTCTTC. As protein: CASSSPGSYNEQFF.

The chain carries TRBV9 and TRBJ1-1; possible D gene TRBD1, 5 bases. The CDR3 spans 15 residues. Trimming left V 3 bases short and J 3 bases short, with 15 bases between. In germline, CDR1 is SGDLS, CDR2 YYNGEE. The CDR3 loop reads CASSAGGARDTEAFF. The CDR3 DNA reads TGTGCCAGCAGCGCGGGAGGGGCGCGGGACACTGAAGCTTTCTTT.

The chain joins TRBV7-2 to TRBJ2-3, with D uncertain. The CDR3 consists of 13 residues. V was shortened by 5 bases and J by 10 bases, with 16 bases between the two germline ends. Germline CDR1 SGHTA, CDR2 FQGNSA. The CDR3 DNA is TGTGCCAGCAGCCGACCTCAGGTTGGTCCGCAGTATTTT. Translating gives CASSRPQVGPQYF.

The V gene is TRBV4-3, the J gene TRBJ2-2; D possibly corresponds to TRBD1 (5 bases). Per the germline V gene, CDR1 is LGHNA and CDR2 is YSLEER. The CDR3 has 15 amino acids. Trimming removed 2 bases from V and 0 bases from J, with 7 bases in between. CDR3 DNA sequence: TGCGCCAGCAGCCAACACAGGACGAACACCGGGGAGCTGTTTTTT. This sequence encodes CASSQHRTNTGELFF.

This clone has a count of ten or more. This chain's CDR3 is CASSWRVDRGLGTEAFF. The CDR3 DNA sequence: TGTGCCAGCAGCTGGCGGGTCGACAGGGGTTTAGGCACTGAAGCTTTCTTT. The gene calls are TRBV5-4 and TRBJ1-1, with 8 positions matching TRBD1. The V and J ends lost 3 bases and 4 bases, in that order; junction bases with no gene match: 14. The CDR3 loop spans 17 amino acids. Germline CDR1 reads SGHNT; CDR2 reads YYREEE (reference sequence).

J is TRBJ2-1 and V is TRBV7-9; possible D gene TRBD1, 5 bases. V was trimmed by 6 bases and J by 0 bases, leaving 9 bases between them. Germline-derived CDR1 and CDR2 are SEHNR and FQNEAQ (reference sequence). CDR3 length: 14 amino acids. CDR3 DNA sequence: TGTGCCAGCAGTTACAGGAGCTCCTACAATGAGCAGTTCTTC. Protein product: CASSYRSSYNEQFF.

The rearrangement uses TRBV11-2 and TRBJ2-6; D is perhaps TRBD1 (5 bases). Trimming took 5 bases from V and 2 from J, leaving 10 bases between them. Per the germline V gene, CDR1 is SGHAT and CDR2 is FQNNGV. The length of the CDR3 is 15 residues. DNA of the CDR3: TGTGCCAGCAGCCCCCTGACAGCTGGGGCCAACGTCCTGACTTTC. Protein sequence: CASSPLTAGANVLTF.

This clone was detected once. This chain uses TRBV4-1 with TRBJ1-2; D is undetermined. CDR3 length: 15 amino acids. V gave up 0 bases and J gave up 3 bases, with 11 bases separating them. Germline CDR1 is MGHRA and CDR2 is YSYEKL. CDR3 amino acids: CASSQDPTDHYGYTF. CDR3 sequence (DNA): TGCGCCAGCAGCCAAGATCCCACAGATCACTATGGCTACACCTTC.

The V call is TRBV7-6, the J call TRBJ1-5; weak D call: TRBD1 (6 bases). This CDR3 contains 13 residues. Deletions cut 5 bases from V and 6 bases from J, with 11 bases between. The germline V gene encodes CDR1 SGHVS and CDR2 FNYEAQ. The DNA of the CDR3 is TGTGCCAGCAGCCCGCAGGGGAGTCAGCCCCAGCATTTT. This translates into CASSPQGSQPQHF.

V gene TRBV2 combines with J gene TRBJ1-4; 7 bases are a match to TRBD1. The CDR3 has 14 residues. V dropped 6 bases and J dropped 8; count of bases not matched to a gene: 9. CDR1 is SNHLY and CDR2 is FYNNEI in the germline V gene. The DNA for the CDR3 is TGTGCCAGCAGGGAGGGGGCTGGGCGCGAAAAACTGTTTTTT. It encodes CASREGAGREKLFF.

The chain recombines TRBV3-1 (or the pseudogene TRBV3-2) with TRBJ2-3, with D possibly matching TRBD2 (7 bases). The CDR3 runs 15 residues. Germline V gene sequence: CDR1 LGHDT, CDR2 YNNKEL (reference sequence). V gave up 4 bases and J gave up 5 bases, with 16 bases separating them. Written as DNA, the CDR3 is TGTGCCAGCAGCCCCTTGGGGGGGGCTAAAGATACGCAGTATTTT. Its translation: CASSPLGGAKDTQYF.

The chain employs TRBV2 and TRBJ1-5; no clear D gene. Between the trimmed V and J ends, which lost 2 bases and 0 bases, there was a span of 5 bases. The CDR3 sequence is 14 residues long. CDR1 and CDR2 (germline): SNHLY, FYNNEI. The CDR3 bases are TGTGCCAGCAGTGAATACACTAGCAATCAGCCCCAGCATTTT. Its protein product is CASSEYTSNQPQHF.

The chain is built from TRBV7-6 and TRBJ2-7, with 9 bases lining up with TRBD2. The length of the CDR3 is 15 residues. The germline CDR1 and CDR2 sequences are SGHVS and FNYEAQ. With 4 bases clipped from V and 5 bases from J, the junction kept 9 bases outside the gene matches. The CDR3 loop is CASSSGGGAIHEQYF. Written as DNA, the CDR3 is TGTGCCAGCAGCTCCGGCGGGGGGGCAATCCACGAGCAGTACTTC.

V and J are TRBV7-6 and TRBJ1-2; D is unresolved. The CDR3 covers 16 residues. V lost 7 bases and J 4 bases, leaving 22 bases between the germline ends. Germline V gene sequence: CDR1 SGHVS, CDR2 FNYEAQ. In nucleotides, the CDR3 is TGTGCCAGCACCACGAAGAATCGGGATGTTGGCTATGGCTACACCTTC. It translates to CASTTKNRDVGYGYTF.